This T cell receptor (beta chain) was identified during a study of cytomegalovirus exposure and HLA in healthy donors. Study-wide context: Of all 400 or so donors who were genotyped, roughly 81% belonged to the Caucasian-associated ancestry cluster.

It was with 60 Vbeta and 13 Jbeta primers that the PCR ran. The repertoire was sequenced with immunoSEQ multiplex PCR; TCRdb's copy has only in-frame clones and lacks some. This sample has 210,000 or so clones; 77% occur once, and the top ten carry approximately 2%. Worth noting for this clone: Its matching antigen is unknown.

Findings of the study overall: Earlier analysis looked at TCR beta V segments, and most were productive about 90% or about 30% of the time. A missense variant in DCLRE1C was later tied to TCR beta V- and J-gene trimming.

The CDR3 runs to 15 residues. V lost 5 bases, J lost 0 bases, and 6 bases stayed unmatched. CDR1 is SGHVS, CDR2 FQNEAQ, per germline. Despite likely unrecorded immune exposures, the donors were nominally healthy at the time of sampling. The sample consisted of PBMCs. The TCR originated in a woman aged 30 to 39 in good health and CMV-seropositive. The rearrangement links TRBV7-8 to TRBJ1-2, with 7 bases fitting TRBD1. The CDR3 region is CASSRGGTANYGYTF. DNA for the CDR3: TGTGCCAGCAGCCGGGGCGGGACAGCTAACTATGGCTACACCTTC.